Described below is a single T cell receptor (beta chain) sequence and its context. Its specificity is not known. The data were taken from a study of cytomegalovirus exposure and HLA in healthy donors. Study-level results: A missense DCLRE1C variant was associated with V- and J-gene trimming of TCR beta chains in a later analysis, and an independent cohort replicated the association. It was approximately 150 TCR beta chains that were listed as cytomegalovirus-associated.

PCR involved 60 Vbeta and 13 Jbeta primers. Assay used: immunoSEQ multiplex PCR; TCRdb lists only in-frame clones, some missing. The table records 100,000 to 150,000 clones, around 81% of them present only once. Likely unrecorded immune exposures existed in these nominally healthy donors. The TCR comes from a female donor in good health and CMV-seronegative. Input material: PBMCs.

The CDR3 here is CASSRSAGLAGYNEQFF. The CDR3 nucleotides are TGTGCCAGCAGCCGATCCGCTGGACTAGCGGGGTACAATGAGCAGTTCTTC. The V and J genes are TRBV4-2 and TRBJ2-1; 12 bases line up with TRBD2. Germline CDR1 reads LGHNA; CDR2 reads YNFKEQ. The CDR3 runs 17 residues. The ends lost 4 bases at V and 4 bases at J; junction bases unmatched: 8.